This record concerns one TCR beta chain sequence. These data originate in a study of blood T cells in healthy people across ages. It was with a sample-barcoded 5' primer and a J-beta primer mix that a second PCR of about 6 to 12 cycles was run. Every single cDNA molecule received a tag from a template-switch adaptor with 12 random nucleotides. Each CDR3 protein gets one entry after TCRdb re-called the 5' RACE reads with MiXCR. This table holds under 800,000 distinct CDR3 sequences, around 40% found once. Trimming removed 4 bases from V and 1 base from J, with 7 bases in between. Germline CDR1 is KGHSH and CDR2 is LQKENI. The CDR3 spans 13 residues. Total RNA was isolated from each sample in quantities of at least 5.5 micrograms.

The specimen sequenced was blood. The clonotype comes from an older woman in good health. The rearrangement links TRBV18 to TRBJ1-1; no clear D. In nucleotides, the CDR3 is TGTGCCAGCTCACGGCTGACGAACACTGAAGCTTTCTTT. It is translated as CASSRLTNTEAFF. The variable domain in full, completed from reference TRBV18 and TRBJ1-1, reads NAGVMQNPRHLVRRRGQEARLRCSPMKGHSHVYWYRQLPEEGLKFMVYLQKENIIDESGMPKERFSAEFPKEGPSILRIQQVVRGDSAAYFCASSRLTNTEAFFGQGTRLTVV.